Below are 26 T cell receptor beta chains sequenced from a single sample in a study of blood T cell repertoires in COVID-19. Sequencing was performed with immunoSEQ multiplex PCR; in TCRdb, only in-frame clones are kept and a portion is missing. The table records around 90,000 clones, about four fifths of them present only once. What was sequenced was peripheral blood. These receptors originate from a human donor in a cohort sampled during active COVID-19.

Comment on this clone: Sequence at one end of the junction differs from germline and may be a read error. The V and J genes are TRBV3-1 (or the pseudogene TRBV3-2) and TRBJ1-4; 7 nucleotides match TRBD1. Germline CDR1 reads LGHDT; CDR2 reads YNNKEL (reference sequence). There are 15 residues in the CDR3. CDR3 nucleotides: TGTGCCAGCAGTCAAGACAGGGTGGTCTCCCGAAAACTGTTTTTT. This sequence encodes CASSQDRVVSRKLFF.

The rearrangement joins TRBV3-1 (or the pseudogene TRBV3-2) to TRBJ2-7; 9 nucleotides line up with TRBD1. The CDR3 length is 14 residues. CDR1 and CDR2 (germline): LGHDT, YNNKEL (reference sequence). Unmatched junction bases numbered 5, after V lost 4 bases and J lost 4 bases. The CDR3 region is CASSRRDREYEQYF. In DNA form, the CDR3 reads TGTGCCAGCAGCCGCCGGGACAGGGAGTACGAGCAGTACTTC.

CDR3 nucleotides: TGCGCCAGCAGCTTAGGTCTCAGGGAAGGAGAGACCCAGTACTTC. Its protein product is CASSLGLREGETQYF. The chain combines TRBV5-1 with TRBJ2-5, with D possibly being TRBD1 (5 bases). The CDR3 has 15 residues. The V end lost 2 bases, the J end lost 4 bases, and 15 bases lay between the germline ends. CDR1 is SGHRS and CDR2 is YFSETQ in the germline V gene.

The genes are TRBV19 and TRBJ2-3, with 8 bases fitting TRBD2. Looked up from germline, CDR1 is LNHDA and CDR2 is SQIVND (reference sequence). The CDR3 has 14 residues. The ends lost 8 bases at V and 6 bases at J; junction bases unmatched: 10. Written as DNA, the CDR3 is TGTGCCAGTTTAAGCGGGAGCTCCCCGGATACGCAGTATTTT. Residues: CASLSGSSPDTQYF.

CDR3 residues: CASSFGSYTGELFF. The DNA of the CDR3 is TGCGCCAGCAGTTTCGGGTCTTACACCGGGGAGCTGTTTTTT. V gene TRBV5-1 combines with J gene TRBJ2-2; D is ambiguous. CDR1 is SGHRS, CDR2 YFSETQ, per germline. V shed 5 bases and J shed 3 bases, with 11 bases lying between them. This CDR3 is built from 14 residues.

V and J are TRBV7-8 and TRBJ1-4, with TRBD1 as a possible D gene (5 bases). Germline CDR1 SGHVS, CDR2 FQNEAQ. Trimming left V 5 bases short and J 8 bases short, with 27 bases between. There are 18 residues in the CDR3. CDR3: CASSLGLSWGKSVEKLFF. The CDR3 nucleotides are TGTGCCAGCAGCCTGGGACTCTCCTGGGGGAAATCGGTCGAAAAACTGTTTTTT. The full variable domain, rest sourced from reference TRBV7-8 and TRBJ1-4, is GAGVSQSPRYKVAKRGQDVALRCDPISGHVSLFWYQQALGQGPEFLTYFQNEAQLDKSGLPSDRFFAERPEGSVSTLKIQRTQQEDSAVYLCASSLGLSWGKSVEKLFFGSGTQLSVL.

Here the CDR3 DNA reads TGTGCCAGCTCACCAAGATCGGGGGACACCGGGGAGCTGTTTTTT. This gives the protein CASSPRSGDTGELFF. The rearrangement uses TRBV18 and TRBJ2-2, with TRBD2 as a possible D gene (6 bases). CDR1 and CDR2 (germline): KGHSH, LQKENI. This CDR3 has 15 amino acids. Between the trimmed V and J ends, which lost 2 bases and 3 bases, there was a span of 10 bases.

The J gene is TRBJ2-2, the V gene TRBV5-1; no definite D call. Trimming took off 1 base at V and 0 bases at J, with 7 bases between the two ends. The CDR3 is 15 amino acids. CDR1 SGHRS and CDR2 YFSETQ come from the germline V gene. CDR3 bases: TGCGCCAGCAGCTTGCGCGAAGCGAACACCGGGGAGCTGTTTTTT. This gives the protein CASSLREANTGELFF.

This chain uses TRBV6-5 with TRBJ2-3; a possible D gene is TRBD2 (6 bases). This CDR3 is 13 amino acids long. Germline V gene data show CDR1 as MNHEY and CDR2 as SVGAGI. The V and J ends lost 7 bases and 0 bases respectively, with 8 bases between them. The CDR3 reads CASNGGSTDTQYF. In DNA form, the CDR3 reads TGTGCCAGCAATGGGGGGAGCACAGATACGCAGTATTTT.

V gene TRBV3-1 (or the pseudogene TRBV3-2) combines with J gene TRBJ2-7, with no clear D. The CDR3 sequence is 15 residues long. The V and J ends lost 4 bases and 0 bases respectively, with 13 bases between them. The germline V gene encodes CDR1 LGHDT and CDR2 YNNKEL (reference sequence). CDR3 loop: CASSPLAVFSYEQYF. CDR3 coding DNA: TGTGCCAGCAGCCCCCTCGCGGTTTTCTCCTACGAGCAGTACTTC.

The chain employs TRBV7-6 and TRBJ2-7, with 8 bases matching TRBD1. Germline loops: CDR1 SGHVS, CDR2 FNYEAQ. The J segment lost 6 bases and the V segment lost 5 bases, leaving 6 bases of the junction unmatched. There are 13 residues in the CDR3. The chain's CDR3 is CASSNTGGSEQYF. In DNA, the CDR3 is TGTGCCAGCAGCAATACAGGGGGGAGCGAGCAGTACTTC.

A few counts support this clone. V usage is TRBV6-1 and J usage is TRBJ1-5; 7 bases line up with TRBD1. Per the germline V gene, CDR1 is MNHNS and CDR2 is SASEGT. The CDR3 covers 15 residues. Losses at the gene ends were 2 bases for V and 6 bases for J; bases not matched to a gene: 7. The CDR3 sequence: CASSERGGAGQPQHF. The CDR3 bases are TGTGCCAGCAGTGAAAGAGGGGGCGCGGGTCAGCCCCAGCATTTT.

This clone appeared a single time. The genes are TRBV6-5 and TRBJ2-1; the D gene is possibly TRBD1 (5 bases). With 8 bases removed from V and 4 bases from J, the gap between germline ends came to 15 bases. The CDR3 consists of 14 residues. Germline V gene data show CDR1 as MNHEY and CDR2 as SVGAGI. CDR3 protein: CASARGIGYNEQFF. In nucleotides, the CDR3 is TGTGCCAGCGCTAGGGGTATAGGTTACAATGAGCAGTTCTTC.

CDR3 amino acids: CASTMGLVGLYEQYF. CDR3 bases: TGTGCCAGCACCATGGGTCTTGTCGGACTCTACGAGCAGTACTTC. The rearrangement joins TRBV2 to TRBJ2-7; maybe TRBD2 (5 bases). Germline CDR1 is SNHLY and CDR2 is FYNNEI. The CDR3 totals 15 residues. V shed 7 bases and J shed 3 bases, with 19 bases lying between them.

This clone was seen once. J is TRBJ2-7 and V is TRBV5-4; D may be TRBD2 (6 bases). CDR1 and CDR2 (germline): SGHNT, YYREEE (reference sequence). Trimming stripped 0 bases from V and 5 bases from J, with 9 bases between. This CDR3 comprises 13 residues. The CDR3 DNA reads as TGTGCCAGCAGCTTGGGTGGCGGGGACGAGCAGTACTTC. Translating it yields CASSLGGGDEQYF.

The chain uses TRBV6-5 and TRBJ1-3; D is ambiguous. Germline CDR1 MNHEY, CDR2 SVGAGI. V was clipped by 2 bases and J by 1 base, with 6 bases between them. The CDR3 has 14 residues. The CDR3 DNA is TGTGCCAGCAGTTACGGAGGATCTGGAAACACCATATATTTT. Translated: CASSYGGSGNTIYF.

The chain employs TRBV5-1 and TRBJ2-7, with TRBD2 matching 9 bases. The CDR3 is 17 amino acids. V was pared by 1 base and J by 5 bases, with 13 bases of the junction left unmatched. CDR1 and CDR2 from the germline V gene are SGHRS and YFSETQ. The CDR3 region is CASSLKGIPGLADEQYF. The CDR3 nucleotides read TGCGCCAGCAGCTTGAAAGGGATCCCGGGACTAGCTGACGAGCAGTACTTC.

The chain links TRBV19 to TRBJ1-1; D not resolved. The CDR3 covers 13 residues. The germline gives CDR1 LNHDA, CDR2 SQIVND (reference sequence). With 5 bases removed from V and 3 bases from J, the gap between germline ends came to 10 bases. The CDR3 DNA sequence: TGTGCCAGTAGTCCCCGGAGGGACACTGAAGCTTTCTTT. Protein: CASSPRRDTEAFF.

This clone was seen once. The chain combines TRBV7-9 with TRBJ2-2, with D possibly being TRBD2 (8 bases). Looked up from germline, CDR1 is SEHNR and CDR2 is FQNEAQ (reference sequence). CDR3 length equals 17 residues. Trimming removed 2 bases from V and 3 bases from J, with 16 bases in between. CDR3 region: CASSLSSGGGDTGELFF. The CDR3 bases are TGTGCCAGCAGCTTATCTTCGGGAGGGGGCGACACCGGGGAGCTGTTTTTT.

The chain combines TRBV30 with TRBJ1-1; 10 bases are shared with TRBD1. The V gene's germline CDR1 is GTSNPN and CDR2 SVGIG (reference sequence). The length of the CDR3 is 13 residues. J gave up 11 bases and V 1 base, and 7 bases lay outside the gene matches. The CDR3 nucleotides read TGTGCCTGGAGTGAACGACAGGGGGCTCGGGCTTTCTTT. It yields the protein CAWSERQGARAFF.

This clone was found a few times. V usage is TRBV5-1 and J usage is TRBJ2-7; 7 nucleotides align to TRBD2. Germline V CDR1 and CDR2: SGHRS, YFSETQ. The CDR3 runs 14 residues. J lost 1 base, V lost 5 bases, and 6 bases had no gene match. The CDR3 here is CASRPRGESYEQYF. CDR3 in DNA: TGCGCCAGCAGGCCCCGGGGGGAATCCTACGAGCAGTACTTC.

This chain connects TRBV4-1 to TRBJ2-3, with a tentative D call TRBD1 (6 bases). Trimming removed 2 bases at V and 3 bases at J, with 15 bases between. The CDR3 covers 16 residues. Germline V gives CDR1 MGHRA, CDR2 YSYEKL. The CDR3 DNA reads as TGCGCCAGCAGCCAATCCGGACAGATTGGTACAGATACGCAGTATTTT. Protein: CASSQSGQIGTDTQYF.

This clone showed up just a few times. The rearrangement joins TRBV18 to TRBJ2-7, with 13 bases aligning to TRBD2. Germline-derived CDR1 and CDR2 are KGHSH and LQKENI. Trimming took 6 bases from V and 6 from J; bases not matched to a gene: 8. This CDR3 is built from 15 residues. In DNA form, the CDR3 reads TGTGCCAGCTCCCCTGGACTAGCGGGAGACCTCGAGCAGTACTTC. Its protein product is CASSPGLAGDLEQYF.

The rearrangement joins TRBV6-5 to TRBJ2-7; 9 nucleotides agree with TRBD2. The CDR3 sequence is 14 residues long. Per germline, CDR1 MNHEY and CDR2 SVGAGI. J was trimmed by 1 base and V by 6 bases; bases with no gene match: 4. CDR3 DNA: TGTGCCAGCAGCGATCTAGCGGGATCCTACGAGCAGTACTTC. It translates to CASSDLAGSYEQYF.

This clone was seen only a few times. This chain joins TRBV7-9 and TRBJ1-1; 9 bases are a match to TRBD1. Trimming took 4 bases from V and 5 from J; bases not matched to a gene: 5. The CDR3 runs to 14 residues. Germline assignment: CDR1 SEHNR and CDR2 FQNEAQ (reference sequence). The CDR3 is CASSSPGQGTEAFF. For the CDR3, the DNA is TGTGCCAGCAGCTCCCCCGGACAGGGGACTGAAGCTTTCTTT.

This rearrangement joins TRBV3-1 (or the pseudogene TRBV3-2) to TRBJ2-5, with 11 nucleotides matching TRBD2. V was pared by 6 bases and J by 5 bases, with 8 bases of the junction left unmatched. Germline CDR1 and CDR2: LGHDT and YNNKEL (reference sequence). The CDR3 runs to 15 residues. The CDR3 DNA is TGTGCCAGCAGACAGCTAGCGGGAGGAAGGGAGACCCAGTACTTC. This encodes CASRQLAGGRETQYF.